These 18 T cell receptor beta chains came from one sample sequenced in a study of OX40 agonist ivuxolimab in advanced cancers. The repertoire was sequenced with immunoSEQ multiplex PCR; TCRdb's copy has only in-frame clones and lacks some. The table records 75,000 to 80,000 clones, 80% to 90% of them present only once. The specimen comprised CD4+ or CD8+ T cells sorted from blood, sampled in a trial of the OX40 agonist ivuxolimab. These receptors were taken from an adult with an advanced solid tumor such as melanoma, head and neck, liver or kidney cancer.

The chain joins TRBV12-5 to TRBJ2-3, with 9 bases aligning to TRBD2. The CDR3 is made up of 15 amino acids. In germline, CDR1 is LGHNT, CDR2 FRNRAP. The trim removed 5 bases at V and 7 bases at J, leaving 10 bases unmatched. The CDR3 protein is CASGPPGGRANTQYF. For the CDR3, the DNA is TGTGCTAGTGGTCCCCCCGGCGGGAGGGCCAATACGCAGTATTTT.

V is TRBV7-9 and J is TRBJ2-1; D is unresolved. CDR3 length equals 11 residues. Germline V lookup: CDR1 SEHNR, CDR2 FQNEAQ (reference sequence). The V end lost 4 bases, the J end lost 6 bases, and 4 bases lay between the germline ends. DNA for the CDR3: TGTGCCAGCAGCTGGGGCAATGAGCAGTTCTTC. It yields the protein CASSWGNEQFF.

The rearrangement uses TRBV2 and TRBJ1-2; D is uncertain. The V end lost 1 base, the J end lost 4 bases, and 13 bases lay between the germline ends. Germline V CDR1 and CDR2: SNHLY, FYNNEI. The CDR3 length is 15 residues. CDR3 sequence reads: CASSEEGLYTYGYTF. CDR3 DNA sequence: TGTGCCAGCAGTGAAGAAGGGCTTTATACCTATGGCTACACCTTC.

This clone was seen only a few times. The rearrangement uses TRBV23-1 and TRBJ1-2, with TRBD1 as a possible D gene (6 bases). TRBV23-1 counts as an open reading frame of uncertain function. The CDR3 loop spans 22 amino acids. Trimming left V 0 bases short and J 5 bases short, with 34 bases between. The CDR3 DNA is TGCGCCAGCAGTCAATCGGGGGCGGAGGTGGACACCCCGTCTGTAAACCTATATGGCTACACCTTC. This sequence encodes CASSQSGAEVDTPSVNLYGYTF.

V gene TRBV25-1 combines with J gene TRBJ2-2, with unresolved D. Trimming pared 4 bases from V and 10 bases from J, leaving 16 bases between. The CDR3 consists of 14 residues. Germline V gene lookup returns CDR1 MGHDK and CDR2 SYGVNS. CDR3: CASSGSTATVELFF. CDR3 DNA: TGTGCCAGCAGTGGAAGTACGGCCACGGTGGAGCTGTTTTTT.

The rearrangement joins TRBV28 to TRBJ2-2; D tentatively reads TRBD1 or TRBD2 (5 bases each). Germline V gene data show CDR1 as MDHEN and CDR2 as SYDVKM. Trimming cost V 6 bases and J 6 bases, with 20 bases left between them. The CDR3 is made up of 16 amino acids. The CDR3 sequence: CASRYTPRGAAGELFF. CDR3 DNA sequence: TGTGCCAGCAGGTATACGCCCCGGGGCGCGGCCGGGGAGCTGTTTTTT.

V gene TRBV5-1 combines with J gene TRBJ2-1; 7 bases are shared with TRBD2. Looked up from germline, CDR1 is SGHRS and CDR2 is YFSETQ. The junction had 19 bases not matched to a gene; V was cut back by 4 bases and J by 9 bases. The CDR3 is made up of 17 amino acids. In nucleotides, the CDR3 is TGCGCCAGCAGCCCCTGGGAGGGGACGGCCACTAGCCGTGAGCAGTTCTTC. Translated, it gives CASSPWEGTATSREQFF.

This chain connects TRBV6-1 to TRBJ1-6, with D perhaps matching TRBD1 (6 bases). The germline V and J ends were trimmed by 7 bases and 9 bases, with 13 bases remaining between them. In germline, CDR1 is MNHNS, CDR2 SASEGT. The CDR3 is 13 amino acids. The DNA of the CDR3 is TGTGCCAGCACGGGGGCGAGCGGTTCACCCCTCCACTTT. Its protein product is CASTGASGSPLHF.

The chain uses TRBV6-1 and TRBJ1-4; 7 positions agree with TRBD1. From germline, CDR1 is MNHNS and CDR2 SASEGT. J was trimmed by 5 bases and V by 7 bases; bases with no gene match: 7. This CDR3 is 14 amino acids long. The CDR3 protein is CASNKGTDNEKLFF. CDR3 in DNA: TGTGCCAGCAATAAGGGGACAGACAATGAAAAACTGTTTTTT.

J is TRBJ2-1 and V is TRBV27; perhaps TRBD1 as D (5 bases). This CDR3 is built from 18 residues. V was trimmed by 1 base and J by 4 bases, leaving 20 bases between them. The V gene's germline CDR1 is MNHEY and CDR2 SMNVEV (reference sequence). Here the CDR3 reads CASSLLGLNRQGYNEQFF. DNA of the CDR3: TGTGCCAGCAGTTTATTGGGCCTTAACAGGCAAGGGTACAATGAGCAGTTCTTC.

This clone was observed a handful of times. The chain is built from TRBV5-1 and TRBJ1-5; D is uncertain. Germline V gene lookup returns CDR1 SGHRS and CDR2 YFSETQ. The V gene lost 1 base and the J gene lost 0 bases, with 8 bases spanning the gap. This CDR3 spans 15 amino acids. The CDR3 protein is CASSLIPGSNQPQHF. DNA of the CDR3: TGCGCCAGCAGCTTGATCCCAGGTAGCAATCAGCCCCAGCATTTT.

CDR3 residues: CASRFEAGVYEQYF. Written as DNA, the CDR3 is TGTGCCAGCAGGTTCGAAGCGGGTGTCTACGAGCAGTACTTC. V gene TRBV6-6 combines with J gene TRBJ2-7; perhaps TRBD2 as D (6 bases). Germline V gives CDR1 MNHNY, CDR2 SVGAGI (reference sequence). V lost 6 bases, J lost 3 bases, and 15 bases lay in between. This CDR3 has 14 amino acids.

DNA of the CDR3: TGTGCCAGCAACCGCGGACGTAGCTCCTACGAGCAGTACTTC. This sequence encodes CASNRGRSSYEQYF. The chain employs TRBV2 and TRBJ2-7; the D is unclear. CDR1 is SNHLY and CDR2 is FYNNEI in the germline V gene. CDR3 size: 14 residues. With 7 bases removed from V and 0 bases from J, the gap between germline ends came to 13 bases. Complete variable domain (other parts from reference TRBV2 and TRBJ2-7): EPEVTQTPSHQVTQMGQEVILRCVPISNHLYFYWYRQILGQKVEFLVSFYNNEISEKSEIFDDQFSVERPDGSNFTLKIRSTKLEDSAMYFCASNRGRSSYEQYFGPGTRLTVT.

The V call is TRBV30, the J call TRBJ1-6, with D unresolved. The CDR3 has 12 residues. Germline V lookup: CDR1 GTSNPN, CDR2 SVGIG (reference sequence). V was trimmed by 5 bases and J by 6 bases, leaving 8 bases between them. CDR3 in amino acids: CAWSQVNSPLHF. The CDR3 DNA is TGTGCCTGGTCTCAGGTTAATTCACCCCTCCACTTT.

The rearrangement uses TRBV4-3 and TRBJ1-4; D gene ambiguous. The germline CDR1 and CDR2 sequences are LGHNA and YSLEER. This CDR3 is built from 13 residues. V shed 0 bases and J shed 12 bases, with 11 bases lying between them. This CDR3 is CASSQEYPGQLFF. The CDR3 DNA follows: TGCGCCAGCAGCCAAGAATACCCCGGGCAACTGTTTTTT.

The chain is built from TRBV7-2 and TRBJ1-5; TRBD1 matches 9 bases. Germline trimming cut 0 bases from V and 5 bases from J; bases unmatched to any gene: 5. Germline V gives CDR1 SGHTA, CDR2 FQGNSA. The CDR3 runs to 16 residues. The CDR3 region is CASSLALDRGHQPQHF. The CDR3 DNA reads TGTGCCAGCAGCTTAGCCCTGGACAGGGGCCATCAGCCCCAGCATTTT.

The chain joins TRBV2 to TRBJ1-1; TRBD1 might be the D (5 bases). V was cut by 10 bases and J by 2 bases, with 14 bases left in between. This CDR3 comprises 13 residues. Germline V gene sequence: CDR1 SNHLY, CDR2 FYNNEI. The CDR3 coding sequence is TGTGCCACCAAGGCCCAGGGTAACACTGAAGCTTTCTTT. Its protein is CATKAQGNTEAFF.

The chain links TRBV30 to TRBJ1-5; 7 positions match TRBD1. The CDR3 loop spans 15 amino acids. Germline loops: CDR1 GTSNPN, CDR2 SVGIG (reference sequence). V lost 3 bases, J lost 0 bases, and 5 bases stayed unmatched. The CDR3 region is CAWSRTGRSNQPQHF. The CDR3 DNA reads as TGTGCCTGGAGCCGGACAGGTCGTAGCAATCAGCCCCAGCATTTT. The complete variable domain, with remaining parts taken from reference TRBV30 and TRBJ1-5, reads SQTIHQWPATLVQPVGSPLSLECTVEGTSNPNLYWYRQAAGRGLQLLFYSVGIGQISSEVPQNLSASRPQDRQFILSSKKLLLSDSGFYLCAWSRTGRSNQPQHFGDGTRLSIL.